This TCR beta chain originates from a study of CD8 T cells in Susac syndrome. Study-wide results and caveats: The study conceded that its TCR sequencing and HLA analysis involved relatively few individuals.

Germline-derived CDR1 and CDR2 are SEHNR and FQNEAQ (reference sequence). The CDR3 runs to 15 residues. V lost 11 bases to trimming and J lost 1 base; unmatched junction nucleotides: 7. Details on this clonotype: Its antigen is not identified.

With random hexamers, about 0.45 to 1 ug RNA was reverse transcribed. It was immunoSEQ multiplex PCR that amplified TCR beta CDR3 across 54 Vbeta and 13 Jbeta. Via MiXCR, TCRdb re-called the immunoSEQ multiplex PCR reads, giving one row per CDR3 protein. This sample has some 260,000 distinct CDR3 sequences; approximately 85% occur once, and the top ten carry about 0.11%. Sequenced input: CD8+ T cells from PBMCs. This TCR was recovered from a human donor with multiple sclerosis. V and J are TRBV7-9 and TRBJ2-1, with 11 bases fitting TRBD2. The CDR3 nucleotides are TGTGCCGTTTGGGGGACTAGCGGTTCCTACAATGAGCAGTTCTTC. Translated, it gives CAVWGTSGSYNEQFF. The entire variable domain, with the rest obtained from reference TRBV7-9 and TRBJ2-1, is as follows: DTGVSQNPRHKITKRGQNVTFRCDPISEHNRLYWYRQTLGQGPEFLTYFQNEAQLEKSRLLSDRFSAERPKGSFSTLEIQRTEQGDSAMYLCAVWGTSGSYNEQFFGPGTRLTVL.